This TCR beta chain was captured by sequencing in a study of blood T cell repertoires in COVID-19. Across the whole study: Some COVID-19 samples were acute and others convalescent; all came from the United States, Italy and Spain.

A few counts support this clone. Method: immunoSEQ multiplex PCR; TCRdb's copy keeps in-frame clones and lacks some. The table records some 130,000 clones, 65% to 85% of them present only once. The CDR3 spans 13 residues. V was shortened by 5 bases and J by 0 bases, with 8 bases between the two germline ends. CDR1 is SGDLS, CDR2 YYNGEE, per germline. This receptor was taken from a man between 65 and 79 years old with acute or convalescent COVID-19. The chain recombines TRBV9 with TRBJ1-1; no firm D call. The sequenced sample consisted of peripheral blood. CDR3 bases: TGTGCCAGCAGTGCACAGATGAACACTGAAGCTTTCTTT. It translates to CASSAQMNTEAFF.